A single sample is the source of the 25 T cell receptor beta chains below, sequenced in a study of OX40 agonist ivuxolimab in advanced cancers. Generated by immunoSEQ multiplex PCR, the TCRdb table keeps only in-frame clones and is missing some. The sample shows 60,000 or so clones, about 86% of them seen only once. The sequencing here drew on CD4+ or CD8+ T cells sorted from blood, taken in a trial of the OX40 agonist ivuxolimab. The receptors shown here come from an adult with an advanced solid tumor such as melanoma, head and neck, liver or kidney cancer.

V and J are TRBV11-2 and TRBJ1-1, with D perhaps matching TRBD1 (5 bases). The CDR3 covers 15 residues. The germline V gene has CDR1 SGHAT and CDR2 FQNNGV. V lost 2 bases and J lost 1, with 11 bases in between. The CDR3 DNA sequence: TGTGCCAGCAGCTTATGGACAAACAAGAACACTGAAGCTTTCTTT. This codes for CASSLWTNKNTEAFF.

This chain connects TRBV18 to TRBJ1-2, with D possibly TRBD1 on 5 matching bases. The germline V gene has CDR1 KGHSH and CDR2 LQKENI. The CDR3 loop spans 15 amino acids. Trimming took off 3 bases at V and 2 bases at J, with 13 bases between the two ends. CDR3 nucleotides: TGTGCCAGCTCACCCCACCCGGGGGGGAACTATGGCTACACCTTC. Its protein product is CASSPHPGGNYGYTF.

J is TRBJ2-5 and V is TRBV27; 8 bases agree with TRBD1. With the DNA end fitting TRBJ2-7 better, the J assignment may be wrong. Germline CDR1 MNHEY, CDR2 SMNVEV (reference sequence). The CDR3 has 15 residues. Here the CDR3 DNA reads TGTGCCAGCAGTTCTCCCGGGACAGGTAGCTACGAGCAGTACTTC. Translated, it gives CASSSPGTGSYEQYF.

The chain recombines TRBV30 with TRBJ1-1, with 12 positions matching TRBD1. V gave up 4 bases and J gave up 4 bases; unmatched junction bases: 4. The CDR3 is 14 residues long. Germline CDR1 and CDR2: GTSNPN and SVGIG (reference sequence). The CDR3 DNA reads as TGTGCCTGGACTCGGGGACAGGGGGCCACTGAAGCTTTCTTT. As protein: CAWTRGQGATEAFF.

This chain connects TRBV19 to TRBJ2-7, with 8 bases fitting TRBD1. The V gene end was trimmed by 1 base and the J gene end by 3 bases; junction bases not matched to a gene: 2. The CDR3 is made up of 14 amino acids. Germline assignment: CDR1 LNHDA and CDR2 SQIVND (reference sequence). The CDR3 DNA reads as TGTGCCAGTAGTATAGGGGACAGGATCTACGAGCAGTACTTC. Residues: CASSIGDRIYEQYF.

This chain links TRBV7-8 with TRBJ1-5; D unresolved. Germline-derived CDR1 and CDR2 are SGHVS and FQNEAQ. Trimming took off 1 base at V and 4 bases at J, with 11 bases between the two ends. CDR3 length equals 15 residues. The CDR3, as DNA: TGTGCCAGCAGCTTAGGTTGGGGTGTTAATCAGCCCCAGCATTTT. Encoded protein: CASSLGWGVNQPQHF.

V gene TRBV7-9 combines with J gene TRBJ2-2, with a tentative D call TRBD1 (6 bases). Germline values: CDR1 SEHNR, CDR2 FQNEAQ (reference sequence). Trimming removed 3 bases at V and 6 bases at J, with 14 bases between. This CDR3 spans 15 amino acids. The CDR3 DNA is TGTGCCAGCAGCTTGGGGGCCGCTCCGTCCGGGGAGCTGTTTTTT. It encodes CASSLGAAPSGELFF.

The chain combines TRBV6-5 with TRBJ1-1, with 9 bases aligning to TRBD1. The germline CDR1 and CDR2 sequences are MNHEY and SVGAGI. This CDR3 comprises 13 residues. The junction had 10 bases not matched to a gene; V was cut back by 6 bases and J by 11 bases. CDR3 amino acids: CASRVTGGARAFF. The CDR3 DNA follows: TGTGCCAGCAGAGTTACAGGGGGCGCAAGGGCTTTCTTT.

The rearrangement uses TRBV5-1 and TRBJ2-3; TRBD2 matches at 9 bases. The CDR3 sequence is 14 residues long. V gave up 5 bases and J gave up 1 base; unmatched junction bases: 2. Germline V gives CDR1 SGHRS, CDR2 YFSETQ. The DNA of the CDR3 is TGCGCCAGCAGTTCTAGCGGGGGCACAGATACGCAGTATTTT. As protein: CASSSSGGTDTQYF.

The chain uses TRBV6-6 and TRBJ1-5; TRBD1 matches 7 bases. V shed 6 bases, J shed 8 bases, and the junction held 10 bases outside the gene matches. The CDR3 contains 14 residues. CDR1 is MNHNY, CDR2 SVGAGI, per germline (reference sequence). This chain's CDR3 is CASSVGGGSEPQHF. The CDR3 bases are TGTGCCAGCAGCGTAGGAGGGGGCAGTGAGCCCCAGCATTTT.

This chain links TRBV6-1 with TRBJ1-2, with TRBD1 matching 9 bases. This CDR3 is built from 15 residues. V shed 8 bases and J 0 bases; nucleotides not matched to a gene: 7. Per the germline V gene, CDR1 is MNHNS and CDR2 is SASEGT. For the CDR3, the DNA is TGTGCCAGCTGGTTGAGGACAGGGGCTAACTATGGCTACACCTTC. Translating it yields CASWLRTGANYGYTF.

This chain links TRBV5-1 with TRBJ2-3; the match to TRBD2 covers 13 bases. The CDR3 runs 19 residues. J was trimmed by 2 bases and V by 5 bases; bases with no gene match: 14. Germline V gene lookup returns CDR1 SGHRS and CDR2 YFSETQ. CDR3 sequence: CASSFIVLAGGPSTDTQYF. The CDR3 bases are TGCGCCAGCAGTTTCATAGTACTAGCGGGGGGGCCGTCCACAGATACGCAGTATTTT.

The V gene is TRBV13, the J gene TRBJ2-1, with D maybe TRBD2 (5 bases). Germline-derived CDR1 and CDR2 are PRHDT and FYEKMQ (reference sequence). This CDR3 region has 19 residues. V lost 1 base, J lost 7 bases, and 26 bases lay in between. The CDR3 DNA reads as TGTGCCAGCAGCTTAGATCGACCTCGGGGTACAGCAATGAGTAATGAGCAGTTCTTC. Its protein product is CASSLDRPRGTAMSNEQFF.

Only a few counts were recorded for this clone. The CDR3 DNA sequence: TGTGCCAGCAGCAATGGAGGGACCGAGCAGTACTTC. As protein: CASSNGGTEQYF. The chain joins TRBV21-1 to TRBJ2-7; the listed D gene, TRBD2, was not tested against the DNA. TRBV21-1 is designated a pseudogene. This CDR3 has 12 residues.

The rearrangement links TRBV9 to TRBJ1-1; D not resolved. Germline V lookup: CDR1 SGDLS, CDR2 YYNGEE. The CDR3 has 14 amino acids. Trimming shortened V by 3 bases and J by 4 bases, and 13 bases separated the two germline ends. CDR3 bases: TGTGCCAGCAGCGCGATGCCCCTCGGCACTGAAGCTTTCTTT. Its translation is CASSAMPLGTEAFF.

The rearrangement joins TRBV29-1 to TRBJ2-7; 8 bases are shared with TRBD2. The germline V gene encodes CDR1 SQVTM and CDR2 ANQGSEA. The CDR3 runs to 13 residues. Trimming took 7 bases from V and 6 from J; bases not matched to a gene: 11. For the CDR3, the DNA is TGCAGCGCCCAGGGGCGGGGGGCAGGCGAGCAGTACTTC. As protein: CSAQGRGAGEQYF.

This clone appeared a few times. The genes are TRBV5-1 and TRBJ1-2, with D unclear. The ends were cut back, 1 base at V and 0 bases at J, with 4 bases in the middle. The germline V gene has CDR1 SGHRS and CDR2 YFSETQ. CDR3 length: 13 residues. The CDR3 region is CASSLTPNYGYTF. The CDR3 DNA follows: TGCGCCAGCAGCTTGACACCTAACTATGGCTACACCTTC.

The chain joins TRBV11-2 to TRBJ2-2; weak D call: TRBD1 (6 bases). Germline CDR1 is SGHAT and CDR2 is FQNNGV. With 5 bases removed from V and 0 bases from J, the gap between germline ends came to 10 bases. The CDR3 sequence is 15 residues long. CDR3 amino acids: CASSPWTANTGELFF. As DNA, the CDR3 is TGTGCCAGCAGCCCCTGGACAGCGAACACCGGGGAGCTGTTTTTT.

The chain is built from TRBV5-4 and TRBJ2-5, with D uncertain. Germline lookup yields CDR1 SGHNT and CDR2 YYREEE (reference sequence). The CDR3 extends over 13 amino acids. V lost 0 bases and J lost 1, with 4 bases in between. The CDR3 sequence is CASSLDSQETQYF. In DNA form, the CDR3 reads TGTGCCAGCAGCTTGGACTCCCAAGAGACCCAGTACTTC.

This chain links TRBV14 with TRBJ1-1; no reliable D call. CDR1 and CDR2 from the germline V gene are SGHDN and FVKESK. With 2 bases removed from V and 1 base from J, the gap between germline ends came to 11 bases. The CDR3 is 15 amino acids. The CDR3 reads CASSQLGSGNTEAFF. DNA for the CDR3: TGTGCCAGCAGCCAACTGGGGAGTGGGAACACTGAAGCTTTCTTT.

This rearrangement joins TRBV4-1 to TRBJ1-2; possible D gene TRBD1, 6 bases. The CDR3 length is 13 residues. V was trimmed by 1 base and J by 4 bases, leaving 7 bases between them. The germline V gene has CDR1 MGHRA and CDR2 YSYEKL. The DNA for the CDR3 is TGCGCCAGCAGCCAAGGGACAGCCTATGGCTACACCTTC. Its protein product is CASSQGTAYGYTF.

The chain links TRBV5-4 to TRBJ2-3, with unresolved D. Trimming removed 4 bases from V and 7 bases from J, with 7 bases in between. There are 11 residues in the CDR3. Per the germline V gene, CDR1 is SGHNT and CDR2 is YYREEE (reference sequence). This CDR3 reads CASSGYHTQYF. For the CDR3, the DNA is TGTGCCAGCAGCGGTTATCATACGCAGTATTTT.

J is TRBJ1-4 and V is TRBV27, with D unclear. The germline gives CDR1 MNHEY, CDR2 SMNVEV (reference sequence). Trimming took 0 bases from V and 4 from J, leaving 9 bases between them. The CDR3 is 15 residues long. The CDR3 is CASSLSRASNEKLFF. CDR3 DNA sequence: TGTGCCAGCAGTTTATCCCGGGCGAGTAATGAAAAACTGTTTTTT.

CDR3 amino acids: CASSKKKAESRGNYGYTF. CDR3 nucleotide sequence: TGTGCCAGCAGCAAAAAAAAGGCCGAGAGTAGGGGAAACTATGGCTACACCTTC. The chain employs TRBV21-1 and TRBJ1-2; TRBD1 is taken as the D call from the table, unchecked against the DNA. TRBV21-1 is labeled a pseudogene. This CDR3 contains 18 residues.

V is TRBV19 and J is TRBJ2-5; D is uncertain. This CDR3 is built from 15 residues. The germline V gene has CDR1 LNHDA and CDR2 SQIVND (reference sequence). V shed 4 bases and J shed 5 bases, with 17 bases lying between them. The CDR3 reads CASSTITLPAETQYF. The CDR3 region has the DNA TGTGCCAGTAGTACAATCACACTCCCCGCGGAGACCCAGTACTTC.